The clone carrying this T cell receptor beta chain has a handful of counts. Its antigen is unidentified. The sample originates from a study of T cell repertoires in cytomegalovirus infection. Turning to the study itself: The public TCR beta signatures pointed to both CMV infection and matching HLA type.

The study's findings and limits: Clonotypes of TCR beta that were HLA-C-restricted and CMV-specific dominated the ex vivo response. Identification of carriers of CMV plus the relevant HLA was performed using cumulative public TCR beta family frequency.

TCRdb analysed the reads with MiXCR anew, one entry per CDR3 protein. The sample lists 100,000 or so distinct CDR3 sequences; 23% were seen once. This receptor was taken from a human donor in good health (CMV status not recorded). Some clones in this sample may be carry-over from other donors' samples. The sample was CD8+ T cells from PBMCs.

CDR3 residues: CASSFSLYEQYF. The CDR3 DNA is TGTGCCAGCAGTTTTAGTCTCTACGAGCAGTACTTC. This sequence joins TRBV28 and TRBJ2-7; D gene uncertain. CDR1 is MDHEN, CDR2 SYDVKM, per germline. The CDR3 spans 12 residues. The V and J ends lost 3 bases and 3 bases respectively, with 6 bases between them.